These 23 T cell receptor beta chains came from one sample sequenced in a study of cytomegalovirus exposure and HLA in healthy donors. PCR involved 60 Vbeta and 13 Jbeta primers. Sequencing was performed with immunoSEQ multiplex PCR; in TCRdb, only in-frame clones are kept and a portion is missing. Of around 190,000 clones listed, almost 85% are singletons. The sequencing sample was made of PBMCs. The receptors originated from a woman between 50 and 59 years old in good health and CMV-seronegative.

The V gene is TRBV15, the J gene TRBJ2-6; D possibly corresponds to TRBD2 (5 bases). This CDR3 has 14 residues. V was cut by 3 bases and J by 12 bases, with 15 bases left in between. From germline, CDR1 is LNHNV and CDR2 YYDKDF (reference sequence). The CDR3 sequence: CATSSRREDSVLTF. CDR3 DNA: TGTGCCACCAGCAGTAGACGCGAGGACTCCGTCCTGACTTTC.

The rearrangement uses TRBV9 and TRBJ2-1; 8 bases fit TRBD2. CDR1 and CDR2 from the germline V gene are SGDLS and YYNGEE. V dropped 4 bases and J dropped 4; count of bases not matched to a gene: 7. There are 15 residues in the CDR3. The CDR3: CASSPGGGTYNEQFF. CDR3 bases: TGTGCCAGCAGCCCCGGGGGGGGGACGTACAATGAGCAGTTCTTC.

CDR3 DNA sequence: TGTGCCAGCAGGACCCCCCTCCAGGGGGTCACTGGAAACACCATATATTTT. Translation gives CASRTPLQGVTGNTIYF. The rearrangement joins TRBV28 to TRBJ1-3, with 7 bases aligning to TRBD1. The junction had 13 bases not matched to a gene; V was cut back by 6 bases and J by 2 bases. This CDR3 has 17 amino acids. The germline V gene has CDR1 MDHEN and CDR2 SYDVKM.

The V gene is TRBV5-1, the J gene TRBJ1-1, with 7 bases identical to TRBD1. The CDR3 loop spans 15 amino acids. V shed 4 bases, J shed 1 base, and the junction held 7 bases outside the gene matches. Germline V gene data show CDR1 as SGHRS and CDR2 as YFSETQ. CDR3 protein: CASSPSSGGNTEAFF. The CDR3 coding sequence is TGCGCCAGCAGCCCATCCTCAGGGGGGAACACTGAAGCTTTCTTT.

The chain uses TRBV27 and TRBJ1-1, with a possible D match to TRBD1 (6 bases). The V gene lost 6 bases and the J gene lost 1 base, with 12 bases spanning the gap. CDR3 length: 14 amino acids. In germline, CDR1 is MNHEY, CDR2 SMNVEV (reference sequence). In DNA, the CDR3 is TGTGCCAGCAGCCGCTGGGACAAGAACACTGAAGCTTTCTTT. It is translated as CASSRWDKNTEAFF.

This chain uses TRBV18 with TRBJ1-1; 8 positions agree with TRBD1. V trimming: 8 bases; J trimming: 0 bases; junction bases outside the gene matches: 5. CDR3 length: 14 amino acids. Germline CDR1 is KGHSH and CDR2 is LQKENI. The DNA of the CDR3 is TGTGCCAGCGCCCGGACAGGGCTGAACACTGAAGCTTTCTTT. Its protein is CASARTGLNTEAFF.

The chain joins TRBV5-1 to TRBJ2-3; the D gene is possibly TRBD2 (6 bases). CDR1 and CDR2 from the germline V gene are SGHRS and YFSETQ. This CDR3 comprises 16 residues. Trimming removed 5 bases at V and 7 bases at J, with 23 bases between. CDR3 amino acids: CASSHQSGLSENTQYF. In DNA, the CDR3 is TGCGCCAGCAGTCACCAAAGCGGGCTCAGTGAGAATACGCAGTATTTT.

The rearrangement uses TRBV5-4 and TRBJ2-7; weak D call: TRBD1 (5 bases). The CDR3 consists of 15 residues. Trimming took off 0 bases at V and 5 bases at J, with 15 bases between the two ends. Germline CDR1 SGHNT, CDR2 YYREEE (reference sequence). Here the CDR3 DNA reads TGTGCCAGCAGCTTGGTCGACAGACGGTCGCACGAGCAGTACTTC. Protein product: CASSLVDRRSHEQYF.

The table lists this clone with a few counts. V usage is TRBV27 and J usage is TRBJ2-7; D is possibly TRBD1 (5 bases). The germline V gene has CDR1 MNHEY and CDR2 SMNVEV (reference sequence). The CDR3 sequence is 14 residues long. V was clipped by 2 bases and J by 5 bases, with 13 bases between them. CDR3 nucleotide sequence: TGTGCCAGCAGTTTAGGGTACAGGTCGGACGAGCAGTACTTC. Encoded protein: CASSLGYRSDEQYF.

The chain joins TRBV6-6 to TRBJ2-2, with 7 bases that match TRBD1. V lost 6 bases, J lost 7 bases, and 8 bases stayed unmatched. The CDR3 spans 14 residues. Germline values: CDR1 MNHNY, CDR2 SVGAGI (reference sequence). The CDR3 region is CASRIEGAVGELFF. In nucleotides, the CDR3 is TGTGCCAGCAGAATCGAGGGGGCGGTCGGGGAGCTGTTTTTT.

V usage is TRBV5-6 and J usage is TRBJ2-2; 15 bases fit TRBD2. CDR3 length: 16 amino acids. From germline, CDR1 is SGHDT and CDR2 YYEEEE. V shed 4 bases and J 4 bases; nucleotides not matched to a gene: 2. CDR3 in DNA: TGTGCCAGCAGCGTGGGACTAGCGGGAGGCACCGGGGAGCTGTTTTTT. This sequence encodes CASSVGLAGGTGELFF.

V is TRBV27 and J is TRBJ2-7, with 9 bases lining up with TRBD1. The CDR3 length is 14 residues. After removal of 5 bases from V and 4 bases from J, the junction contained 6 bases not matched to a gene. Germline V gene sequence: CDR1 MNHEY, CDR2 SMNVEV (reference sequence). CDR3 residues: CASSPTGGPYEQYF. Written as DNA, the CDR3 is TGTGCCAGCAGTCCGACAGGGGGGCCTTACGAGCAGTACTTC.

This clone came up once. The V call is TRBV4-1, the J call TRBJ1-5; perhaps TRBD1 as D (6 bases). The germline gives CDR1 MGHRA, CDR2 YSYEKL. The CDR3 is 16 amino acids. The V end lost 2 bases, the J end lost 6 bases, and 17 bases lay between the germline ends. CDR3 residues: CASSQPRGGRGQPQHF. Here the CDR3 DNA reads TGCGCCAGCAGCCAACCTCGGGGGGGGCGCGGTCAGCCCCAGCATTTT.

There are a few counts of this clone. The rearrangement joins TRBV27 to TRBJ2-3, with a tentative D call TRBD2 (5 bases). The germline V and J ends were trimmed by 2 bases and 5 bases, with 8 bases remaining between them. CDR1 is MNHEY, CDR2 SMNVEV, per germline (reference sequence). The CDR3 has 13 residues. The CDR3 is CASSLTTRDTQYF. In nucleotides, the CDR3 is TGTGCCAGCAGTTTAACTACTAGAGATACGCAGTATTTT.

V usage is TRBV18 and J usage is TRBJ2-5, with a tentative D call TRBD1 (5 bases). The CDR3 extends over 14 amino acids. V lost 3 bases, J lost 5 bases, and 13 bases lay in between. The V gene's germline CDR1 is KGHSH and CDR2 LQKENI. The CDR3 is CASSPPTAGETQYF. Here the CDR3 DNA reads TGTGCCAGCTCACCCCCGACCGCAGGGGAGACCCAGTACTTC.

The sample holds a few counts of this clone. V gene TRBV5-6 combines with J gene TRBJ1-2; no clear D gene. Germline-derived CDR1 and CDR2 are SGHDT and YYEEEE. The CDR3 spans 14 residues. Trimming took off 0 bases at V and 3 bases at J, with 9 bases between the two ends. CDR3 DNA sequence: TGTGCCAGCAGCTTGGGCAGGAACCACTATGGCTACACCTTC. Translation gives CASSLGRNHYGYTF.

Only a few counts were recorded for this clone. This sequence joins TRBV28 and TRBJ2-5, with 13 bases aligning to TRBD2. Germline loops: CDR1 MDHEN, CDR2 SYDVKM. After removal of 6 bases from V and 4 bases from J, the junction contained 11 bases not matched to a gene. There are 17 residues in the CDR3. The CDR3 DNA is TGTGCCAGCAGCCCCGGACTAGCGGGGGTTATGGTAGAGACCCAGTACTTC. Its protein is CASSPGLAGVMVETQYF.

This clone was picked up a small number of times. The chain recombines TRBV29-1 with TRBJ1-1; D is ambiguous. The CDR3 is 13 residues long. Germline V gene lookup returns CDR1 SQVTM and CDR2 ANQGSEA. Trimming took 4 bases from V and 0 from J, leaving 9 bases between them. CDR3 protein: CSVGRAMNTEAFF. The CDR3 bases are TGCAGCGTTGGGAGGGCCATGAACACTGAAGCTTTCTTT.

The chain has TRBV18 and TRBJ1-2; D gene uncertain. V dropped 3 bases and J dropped 8 bases, with 22 bases sitting between them. Germline CDR1 reads KGHSH; CDR2 reads LQKENI. The CDR3 totals 16 residues. The CDR3 nucleotides are TGTGCCAGCTCACCGAACCCGGGGTTGGCGGCCGGGGGCTACACCTTC. Translating it yields CASSPNPGLAAGGYTF.

This clone was seen just once. V and J are TRBV7-2 and TRBJ1-5, with D unclear. Germline V gene data show CDR1 as SGHTA and CDR2 as FQGNSA. Between the trimmed V and J ends, which lost 5 bases and 6 bases, there was a span of 11 bases. The CDR3 extends over 13 amino acids. CDR3 nucleotides: TGTGCCAGCAGCCCGCGCCCCCTTCAGCCCCAGCATTTT. It is translated as CASSPRPLQPQHF. The full variable domain, its missing parts supplied by reference TRBV7-2 and TRBJ1-5, is GAGVSQSPSNKVTEKGKDVELRCDPISGHTALYWYRQSLGQGLEFLIYFQGNSAPDKSGLPSDRFSAERTGGSVSTLTIQRTQQEDSAVYLCASSPRPLQPQHFGDGTRLSIL.

This clone was found once. V is TRBV19 and J is TRBJ1-5; D is unresolved. Germline V gene sequence: CDR1 LNHDA, CDR2 SQIVND (reference sequence). The CDR3 extends over 17 amino acids. Trimming left V 5 bases short and J 0 bases short, with 17 bases between. The CDR3 DNA is TGTGCCAGTAGTTTTCGCGGTATGGAGGATAGCAATCAGCCCCAGCATTTT. Protein product: CASSFRGMEDSNQPQHF.

This clone showed up just a few times. The genes are TRBV5-1 and TRBJ1-2; 7 positions agree with TRBD1. Germline values: CDR1 SGHRS, CDR2 YFSETQ. This CDR3 has 13 amino acids. V shed 4 bases and J 4 bases; nucleotides not matched to a gene: 4. CDR3 region: CASSLDRSYGYTF. CDR3 DNA: TGCGCCAGCAGCCTGGACAGGAGCTATGGCTACACCTTC.

The chain links TRBV4-3 to TRBJ2-7, with TRBD2 as a possible D gene (5 bases). CDR3 length: 15 residues. The germline V gene encodes CDR1 LGHNA and CDR2 YSLEER. V lost 0 bases and J lost 2, with 11 bases in between. The CDR3 coding sequence is TGCGCCAGCAGCCAAGATTATCGGGATACCTACGAGCAGTACTTC. Amino acid sequence: CASSQDYRDTYEQYF.